This TCR beta chain was identified in a study of T cell responses to AZD1222 COVID-19 vaccine. The V and J ends lost 3 bases and 4 bases respectively, with 6 bases between them. The CDR3 consists of 12 residues. As concerns this clone: The target antigen is unknown.

Clones were sequenced by immunoSEQ multiplex PCR, and TCRdb holds only the in-frame ones, with some missing. In the table there are roughly 100,000 clones, 88% of which are singletons. Whole-study findings and limits: Close to half of spike-specific TCRs reportedly recognize unmutated variant regions. Without day 14 samples, only post-peak T cell repertoires were studied.

The chain couples TRBV12-3 or TRBV12-4 to TRBJ1-2, with D unresolved. This TCR derives from an adult in good health. The sequencing here drew on peripheral blood, taken on day 0 of AZD1222 vaccination. The chain's CDR3 is CASSFGFYGYTF. The CDR3 DNA reads TGTGCCAGCAGTTTTGGGTTCTATGGCTACACCTTC.